The rows below give T cell receptor beta chains drawn from one sample of a study of blood T cell repertoires in COVID-19. Profiling relied on immunoSEQ multiplex PCR, and the TCRdb table lists in-frame clones only, not all of them. The sample has 55,000 to 65,000 clones, around 90% seen once. Material: peripheral blood. Every receptor here comes from a man aged 55 to 70 with acute or convalescent COVID-19. Each CDR3 is given with its conserved first and last residue. The D gene is left open where the match is weak. Rows give clone size only sometimes, using once, few, many, or a class for an expanded clone.

D gene	clone size	V gene	J gene	CDR3 protein	CDR3 DNA
TRBD1	-	TRBV2	TRBJ2-7	CASRGDSYSYEQYF	TGTGCCAGCAGAGGGGACAGCTATTCCTACGAGCAGTACTTC
-	-	TRBV21-1	TRBJ1-5	CAGLLGTRRGNQPQHF	TGTGCCGGGCTTTTAGGGACACGGCGTGGCAATCAGCCCCAGCATTTT
-	-	TRBV27	TRBJ2-1	CASSLSSVAYNEQFF	TGTGCCAGCAGTCTCTCTAGCGTCGCCTACAATGAGCAGTTCTTC
-	-	TRBV6-5	TRBJ1-1	CASSATANTEAFF	TGTGCCAGCAGCGCCACAGCGAACACTGAAGCTTTCTTT
TRBD1	-	TRBV15	TRBJ1-4	CATSAPGTVNEKLFF	TGTGCCACCAGCGCCCCCGGGACAGTCAATGAAAAACTGTTTTTT
-	-	TRBV5-1	TRBJ2-1	CASSLDPPGNEQFF	TGCGCCAGCAGCTTGGATCCCCCGGGCAATGAGCAGTTCTTC
TRBD1	once	TRBV19	TRBJ2-7	CASSIEGQGATPYEQYF	TGTGCCAGTAGTATAGAGGGGCAGGGGGCGACCCCCTACGAGCAGTACTTC
-	-	TRBV7-7	TRBJ2-1	CASSLVQGGYNEQFF	TGTGCTAGCAGCTTAGTGCAGGGAGGCTACAATGAGCAGTTCTTC
-	-	TRBV27	TRBJ2-3	CASGTLAFTDTQYF	TGTGCCTCTGGCACGCTAGCGTTCACAGATACGCAGTATTTT
TRBD1	-	TRBV27	TRBJ2-1	CASRTEDRGPGYNEQFF	TGTGCCAGCAGAACCGAGGACAGGGGCCCCGGCTACAATGAGCAGTTCTTC
-	-	TRBV18	TRBJ1-1	CASSPKTDGLEAFF	TGTGCCAGCTCACCCAAGACGGACGGACTAGAAGCTTTCTTT
TRBD2	-	TRBV27	TRBJ2-3	CATQGLARTDTQYF	TGTGCCACCCAAGGACTAGCGCGCACAGATACGCAGTATTTT
TRBD1	-	TRBV28	TRBJ2-7	CASSFGGTALSYEQYF	TGTGCCAGCAGTTTTGGTGGGACAGCCTTGTCCTACGAGCAGTACTTC
-	-	TRBV5-6	TRBJ1-6	CASSPAAGAISPLHF	TGTGCCAGCAGCCCGGCCGCAGGGGCCATTTCACCCCTCCACTTT
-	-	TRBV13	TRBJ2-1	CASRLLVISNEQFF	TGTGCCAGCCGACTACTAGTGATCAGCAATGAGCAGTTCTTC
-	-	TRBV2	TRBJ2-7	CASVSGPYEQYF	TGTGCCAGCGTGTCTGGCCCCTACGAGCAGTACTTC
TRBD2	once	TRBV6-2/TRBV6-3	TRBJ2-1	CASSRNSGSPYNEQFF	TGTGCCAGCAGCCGCAATAGCGGGAGTCCTTACAATGAGCAGTTCTTC
-	-	TRBV4-1	TRBJ2-2	CASSQVRLILTGELFF	TGCGCCAGCAGCCAAGTGCGACTAATCCTCACCGGGGAGCTGTTTTTT
-	-	TRBV18	TRBJ2-2	CASSPPGFTGTRPTPTGELFF	TGTGCCAGCTCACCACCGGGTTTTACAGGGACGAGACCGACTCCCACCGGGGAGCTGTTTTTT
TRBD2	-	TRBV9	TRBJ2-2	CASSPRLAGVTGELFF	TGTGCCAGCAGCCCGAGACTAGCGGGAGTCACCGGGGAGCTGTTTTTT
TRBD1	-	TRBV29-1	TRBJ1-1	CSVKDRGRVTEAFF	TGCAGCGTTAAAGACAGGGGGCGAGTCACTGAAGCTTTCTTT
TRBD2	-	TRBV5-4	TRBJ2-7	CASSFAGLAGYEQYF	TGTGCCAGCAGCTTCGCGGGACTAGCGGGTTATGAGCAGTACTTC
TRBD1	-	TRBV6-1	TRBJ1-5	CASSDRQGAQPQHF	TGTGCCAGCAGTGACAGACAGGGGGCTCAGCCCCAGCATTTT
TRBD1	-	TRBV11-3	TRBJ1-5	CASSLARGRNQPQHF	TGTGCCAGCAGCTTAGCCAGGGGGAGGAATCAGCCCCAGCATTTT
TRBD2	once	TRBV7-9	TRBJ2-2	CASSFPRFAGGPDGELFF	TGTGCCAGCAGCTTTCCCCGTTTTGCGGGAGGGCCAGACGGGGAGCTGTTTTTT
TRBD1	-	TRBV3-1/TRBV3-2	TRBJ2-1	CASSLPGQGNNEQFF	TGTGCCAGCAGCCTTCCGGGACAGGGCAACAATGAGCAGTTCTTC
-	-	TRBV6-6	TRBJ2-5	CASSRRTGIQETQYF	TGTGCCAGCAGCCGACGGACCGGGATTCAAGAGACCCAGTACTTC
TRBD2	-	TRBV11-2	TRBJ2-5	CASSRSGRLQETQYF	TGTGCCAGCAGTCGGAGCGGGAGACTCCAAGAGACCCAGTACTTC
-	-	TRBV7-3	TRBJ2-3	CASSLSGPSTDTQYF	TGTGCCAGCAGCTTATCGGGTCCCAGCACAGATACGCAGTATTTT